The 22 T cell receptor beta chains below all came from one sample that was sequenced in a study of shared clonotypes between healthy human individuals. Assay used: immunoSEQ multiplex PCR; TCRdb lists only in-frame clones, some missing. The sample carries around 1.6 million clones, under 99% recorded once. The sequenced sample was naive CD4+ T cells sorted from blood. The subset is: CD45RA+ positively selected. The receptors here all came from a young man in good health.

The chain recombines TRBV19 with TRBJ2-7, with D hard to call. Germline V gene sequence: CDR1 LNHDA, CDR2 SQIVND (reference sequence). CDR3 length: 14 residues. V lost 2 bases and J 2 bases, leaving 10 bases between the germline ends. The CDR3 sequence: CASSISDIAYEQYF. The CDR3 coding sequence is TGTGCCAGTAGTATATCCGACATTGCCTACGAGCAGTACTTC.

This chain uses TRBV19 with TRBJ2-3, with unresolved D. The V and J ends lost 7 bases and 5 bases respectively, with 16 bases between them. CDR1 is LNHDA, CDR2 SQIVND, per germline (reference sequence). The CDR3 totals 14 residues. The CDR3 reads CASTGFPRGDTQYF. DNA for the CDR3: TGTGCCAGTACCGGGTTCCCAAGAGGAGATACGCAGTATTTT.

This sequence joins TRBV29-1 and TRBJ2-1; 10 positions match TRBD2. CDR1 and CDR2 from the germline V gene are SQVTM and ANQGSEA. V dropped 5 bases and J dropped 2; count of bases not matched to a gene: 3. The CDR3 is 14 amino acids. Here the CDR3 DNA reads TGCAGCGTTCAACTAGCGGGAACCTACAATGAGCAGTTCTTC. Residues: CSVQLAGTYNEQFF.

V and J are TRBV10-3 and TRBJ2-7; D is unresolved. V lost 11 bases, J lost 7 bases, and 15 bases lay in between. Germline CDR1 ENHRY, CDR2 SYGVKD. The CDR3 runs to 11 residues. The CDR3 nucleotides read TGTGCCCCTATCGGCGGAGTTGAGCAGTACTTC. Translating gives CAPIGGVEQYF.

The rearrangement uses TRBV16 and TRBJ2-1; 10 bases are shared with TRBD2. Germline trimming cut 4 bases from V and 5 bases from J; bases unmatched to any gene: 8. Germline CDR1 and CDR2: KGHSY and FQNENV. The CDR3 is made up of 16 amino acids. CDR3: CASSLLDTSGNNEQFF. In nucleotides, the CDR3 is TGTGCCAGCAGCCTTCTGGATACTAGCGGGAACAATGAGCAGTTCTTC.

Details on this clone: This CDR3 is also generated by other DNA sequences in the sample. The chain's CDR3 is CASSLGTTDTQYF. CDR3 DNA sequence: TGCGCCAGCAGCCTAGGGACAACAGATACGCAGTATTTT. The chain joins TRBV5-1 to TRBJ2-3; perhaps TRBD1 as D (6 bases). Per germline, CDR1 SGHRS and CDR2 YFSETQ. The V end was cut by 4 bases, the J end by 3 bases, with 9 bases between. The CDR3 loop spans 13 amino acids. The full variable domain, its missing parts supplied by reference TRBV5-1 and TRBJ2-3, is KAGVTQTPRYLIKTRGQQVTLSCSPISGHRSVSWYQQTPGQGLQFLFEYFSETQRNKGNFPGRFSGRQFSNSRSEMNVSTLELGDSALYLCASSLGTTDTQYFGPGTRLTVL.

The chain joins TRBV6-5 to TRBJ2-7; the D gene could be TRBD1 or TRBD2 (5 bases each). The V gene lost 8 bases and the J gene lost 3 bases, with 17 bases spanning the gap. This CDR3 region has 14 residues. Germline V gives CDR1 MNHEY, CDR2 SVGAGI. The CDR3 DNA reads TGTGCCAGCGCCTCCCCGACAGAGGGCTACGAGCAGTACTTC. This translates into CASASPTEGYEQYF.

The J gene is TRBJ2-2, the V gene TRBV11-2; D may be TRBD2 (5 bases). The CDR3 runs to 14 residues. V lost 7 bases, J lost 3 bases, and 12 bases lay in between. The V gene's germline CDR1 is SGHAT and CDR2 FQNNGV. As DNA, the CDR3 is TGTGCCAGCAAATCTGGGAGTCACACCGGGGAGCTGTTTTTT. Protein: CASKSGSHTGELFF.

The V and J genes are TRBV7-8 and TRBJ2-7; tentative D call: TRBD2 (6 bases). Trimming left V 5 bases short and J 0 bases short, with 17 bases between. CDR3 size: 16 residues. Germline CDR1 is SGHVS and CDR2 is FQNEAQ. CDR3 in DNA: TGTGCCAGCAGCCCTAAAAGACTAGGAGTCTCCTACGAGCAGTACTTC. Protein: CASSPKRLGVSYEQYF.

The V gene is TRBV6-5, the J gene TRBJ1-2; 9 bases fit TRBD1. The J segment lost 7 bases and the V segment lost 9 bases, leaving 12 bases of the junction unmatched. This CDR3 has 14 residues. CDR1 is MNHEY and CDR2 is SVGAGI in the germline V gene. The CDR3 DNA reads as TGTGCCAGTCGGAGAAGGACAGGGGACACTGGCTACACCTTC. Protein sequence: CASRRRTGDTGYTF.

The chain employs TRBV7-2 and TRBJ2-1; 9 bases fit TRBD2. V lost 5 bases to trimming and J lost 7 bases; unmatched junction nucleotides: 9. The CDR3 extends over 15 amino acids. Looked up from germline, CDR1 is SGHTA and CDR2 is FQGNSA. The CDR3 DNA reads TGTGCCAGCAGCCCAAGGCCACTAGCGGGTAATGAGCAGTTCTTC. As protein: CASSPRPLAGNEQFF.

The rearrangement uses TRBV10-1 and TRBJ2-5; D is uncertain. Per germline, CDR1 WNHNN and CDR2 SYGVQD (reference sequence). The CDR3 covers 12 residues. V was clipped by 2 bases and J by 7 bases, with 8 bases between them. The CDR3 spells CASSEDFRTQYF. CDR3 DNA sequence: TGCGCCAGCAGTGAGGACTTTAGGACCCAGTACTTC.

The V call is TRBV6-6, the J call TRBJ2-7, with 8 bases matching TRBD1. The germline CDR1 and CDR2 sequences are MNHNY and SVGAGI (reference sequence). Trimming removed 8 bases from V and 1 base from J; junction bases left unmatched: 10. The CDR3 runs to 15 residues. The CDR3 spells CASGQGSLGSYEQYF. The CDR3 DNA is TGTGCCAGCGGACAGGGATCGTTGGGGTCCTACGAGCAGTACTTC.

The table lists this clone with a count of one. This sequence joins TRBV5-6 and TRBJ1-1, with unresolved D. Germline loops: CDR1 SGHDT, CDR2 YYEEEE. The V gene lost 0 bases and the J gene lost 1 base, with 10 bases spanning the gap. The CDR3 extends over 15 amino acids. The CDR3 is CASSLVDTSNTEAFF. The CDR3 DNA follows: TGTGCCAGCAGCTTGGTCGACACCTCGAACACTGAAGCTTTCTTT.

The chain recombines TRBV19 with TRBJ2-2, with D possibly called TRBD1 or TRBD2 (5 bases each). V lost 6 bases, J lost 8 bases, and 16 bases lay in between. This CDR3 comprises 14 residues. The germline V gene has CDR1 LNHDA and CDR2 SQIVND (reference sequence). CDR3 sequence: CASRGTVGRGELFF. The DNA of the CDR3 is TGTGCCAGTAGAGGGACGGTCGGTCGGGGGGAGCTGTTTTTT.

The chain employs TRBV19 and TRBJ2-7; 7 positions agree with TRBD2. The CDR3 totals 13 residues. Trimming took 3 bases from V and 7 from J; bases not matched to a gene: 6. The germline V gene encodes CDR1 LNHDA and CDR2 SQIVND (reference sequence). This chain's CDR3 is CASSILGAGEQYF. The CDR3 DNA is TGTGCCAGTAGTATCCTTGGAGCGGGGGAGCAGTACTTC. Full variable domain (remainder filled in from reference TRBV19 and TRBJ2-7): DGGITQSPKYLFRKEGQNVTLSCEQNLNHDAMYWYRQDPGQGLRLIYYSQIVNDFQKGDIAEGYSVSREKKESFPLTVTSAQKNPTAFYLCASSILGAGEQYFGPGTRLTVT.

The rearrangement joins TRBV5-1 to TRBJ1-2; unclear D gene. In germline, CDR1 is SGHRS, CDR2 YFSETQ. This CDR3 is built from 16 residues. With 0 bases removed from V and 6 bases from J, the gap between germline ends came to 18 bases. CDR3: CASSLAPAIRVNGYTF. CDR3 DNA: TGCGCCAGCAGCTTGGCCCCCGCAATCCGGGTAAATGGCTACACCTTC.

The V and J genes are TRBV7-2 and TRBJ1-1; D is unclear. The germline V gene has CDR1 SGHTA and CDR2 FQGNSA. The CDR3 extends over 14 amino acids. The V and J ends lost 3 bases and 0 bases respectively, with 8 bases between them. CDR3 nucleotide sequence: TGTGCCAGCAGCTTCCAGAAGATGAACACTGAAGCTTTCTTT. This codes for CASSFQKMNTEAFF.

The V call is TRBV6-5, the J call TRBJ2-7, with 7 positions matching TRBD2. V was clipped by 10 bases and J by 4 bases; unmatched bases: 13. The V gene's germline CDR1 is MNHEY and CDR2 SVGAGI. CDR3 length: 14 residues. The CDR3 is CATTAPGGRYEQYF. The DNA of the CDR3 is TGTGCCACCACTGCCCCGGGAGGTCGGTACGAGCAGTACTTC.

J is TRBJ2-2 and V is TRBV28; D is ambiguous. The germline gives CDR1 MDHEN, CDR2 SYDVKM. V was pared by 6 bases and J by 4 bases, with 6 bases between. This CDR3 region has 12 residues. CDR3 in amino acids: CASSDFTGELFF. CDR3 in DNA: TGTGCCAGCAGCGACTTCACCGGGGAGCTGTTTTTT.

This rearrangement joins TRBV5-1 to TRBJ2-7, with TRBD1 matching 8 bases. In germline, CDR1 is SGHRS, CDR2 YFSETQ. V was clipped by 2 bases and J by 4 bases; unmatched bases: 11. The CDR3 loop spans 16 amino acids. CDR3 sequence reads: CASSFLRQGQTYEQYF. DNA for the CDR3: TGCGCCAGCAGCTTTCTAAGACAGGGGCAGACTTACGAGCAGTACTTC.

This clone was recorded once. The chain recombines TRBV4-1 with TRBJ2-7; D call uncertain. Looked up from germline, CDR1 is MGHRA and CDR2 is YSYEKL. CDR3 length: 14 amino acids. V was trimmed by 4 bases and J by 6 bases, leaving 16 bases between them. The CDR3 here is CASSLQGEVGEQYF. CDR3 in DNA: TGCGCCAGCAGCCTACAAGGCGAGGTTGGCGAGCAGTACTTC.